What follows is one T cell receptor (beta chain) and its context. Antigen unknown. This entry belongs to a study of T-cell reconstitution after alpha-beta-depleted transplantation in children. Study findings and constraints: About two months after transplant, alpha-beta T cells reportedly came from several hundred expanded graft clones. Newly made T cells mostly supplied T-cell counts and diversity one year after transplant.

The V and J ends lost 4 bases and 0 bases, in that order; junction bases with no gene match: 5. This CDR3 comprises 15 residues. The germline CDR1 and CDR2 sequences are MNHEY and SVGAGI. A library of TCRbeta sequences, prepared with unique molecular identifiers, was generated. MiXCR was run by TCRdb on the PCR reads, yielding one entry per CDR3 protein. The sample holds fewer than 700,000 distinct CDR3 sequences, 23% seen once. This TCR derives from a boy younger than two who had a stem cell transplant for acute myeloid leukemia, so the T cells may come from the graft donor. V gene TRBV6-5 combines with J gene TRBJ1-1; 7 positions agree with TRBD1. Specimen: PBMCs, mostly from graft donor cells, collected 360 days after TCRalphabeta/CD19-depleted stem cell transplant. CDR3 coding DNA: TGTGCCAGCAGTTCCCCAGGGGGTCTGAACACTGAAGCTTTCTTT. It is translated as CASSSPGGLNTEAFF.